Following are 6 T cell receptor beta chains from one sample sequenced in a study of blood T cell repertoires in COVID-19. Here immunoSEQ multiplex PCR was the method, and the copy in TCRdb shows in-frame clones only, minus some. The table lists 310,000 or so clones, roughly nine tenths of them singletons, with about 2.2% in the top ten. Sequencing input: peripheral blood. The receptors come from a young woman with COVID-19, enrolled during active disease.

This clone was recorded a few times. The chain couples TRBV7-8 to TRBJ1-2; tentatively, D is TRBD1 (6 bases). Germline V CDR1 and CDR2: SGHVS, FQNEAQ. The germline V and J ends were trimmed by 2 bases and 4 bases, with 29 bases remaining between them. This CDR3 is built from 20 residues. The CDR3, as DNA: TGTGCCAGCAGCTTAAAATGGTGGGACACCGATCCCGGGAAGGGCTATGGCTACACCTTC. This sequence encodes CASSLKWWDTDPGKGYGYTF.

CDR3 in amino acids: CASSIDSLLYTEAFF. CDR3 DNA: TGTGCCAGTAGTATTGACAGCCTACTATACACTGAAGCTTTCTTT. The J gene is TRBJ1-1, the V gene TRBV19; tentative D call: TRBD1 (5 bases). Germline CDR1 and CDR2: LNHDA and SQIVND (reference sequence). The CDR3 runs 15 residues. V lost 3 bases to trimming and J lost 3 bases, with 14 bases between them.

The chain joins TRBV4-1 to TRBJ2-1; the match to TRBD2 covers 10 bases. V lost 4 bases, J lost 0 bases, and 0 bases stayed unmatched. This CDR3 is 15 amino acids long. Germline V gives CDR1 MGHRA, CDR2 YSYEKL. CDR3 region: CASSPSGSSYNEQFF. In DNA, the CDR3 is TGCGCCAGCAGCCCTAGCGGGAGCTCCTACAATGAGCAGTTCTTC.

This clone showed up just once. V usage is TRBV24-1 and J usage is TRBJ2-2; D is unresolved. Trimming took 2 bases from V and 0 from J, leaving 9 bases between them. CDR1 and CDR2 (germline): KGHDR, SFDVKD. This CDR3 is 16 amino acids long. The CDR3 region is CATSDWRGPNTGELFF. DNA for the CDR3: TGTGCCACCAGTGATTGGAGAGGCCCGAACACCGGGGAGCTGTTTTTT.

This chain uses TRBV9 with TRBJ1-1; 10 positions match TRBD1. Germline V gene sequence: CDR1 SGDLS, CDR2 YYNGEE. The CDR3 has 16 amino acids. Trimming removed 2 bases from V and 0 bases from J; junction bases left unmatched: 4. The CDR3 is CASSVRGTGVNTEAFF. The CDR3 nucleotides read TGTGCCAGCAGCGTGAGAGGGACAGGGGTGAACACTGAAGCTTTCTTT.

The rearrangement uses TRBV6-6 and TRBJ2-3; 8 positions agree with TRBD2. Losses at the gene ends were 6 bases for V and 0 bases for J; bases not matched to a gene: 11. CDR1 and CDR2 from the germline V gene are MNHNY and SVGAGI (reference sequence). The CDR3 extends over 17 amino acids. CDR3 bases: TGTGCCAGCAGGCGAAGCGGGAGCCATTCTAGCACAGATACGCAGTATTTT. Its translation: CASRRSGSHSSTDTQYF.